Below, one TCR beta chain is given with its context. This sample was taken from a study of beta chain features in type 1 diabetes. The length of the CDR3 is 14 residues. Trimming took 6 bases from V and 1 from J, leaving 12 bases between them. CDR1 and CDR2 (germline): LGHNA, YNFKEQ. All of the isolated RNA was reverse transcribed, so expressed TCRB transcripts were sequenced. The assay was immunoSEQ multiplex PCR, and TCRdb's table has in-frame clones only and misses some. This sample has 300,000 to 400,000 clones; 6.5% to 10% occur once, and the top ten carry roughly 0.44%. The origin of this receptor is a young woman in good health. The V and J genes are TRBV4-2 and TRBJ1-2; D is perhaps TRBD1 (5 bases). Sequencing was done on a sample of central memory CD4+ T cells from blood. The CDR3 nucleotides read TGTGCCAGCAGTTCAGGGCCGAGTAACTATGGCTACACCTTC. Encoded protein: CASSSGPSNYGYTF.